This T cell receptor beta chain came from a study of shared clonotypes between healthy human individuals. Study-level findings and limits: Among donors, clonotype sharing was expected to be affected by sequencing depth.

In the case of this clone: Its target is not known.

Assay execution proceeded at the deep level. Generated by immunoSEQ multiplex PCR, the TCRdb table keeps only in-frame clones and is missing some. The table lists about 2 million clones, 95% of them singletons, with roughly 0.13% in the top ten. Study donors comprised healthy, HIV-negative adults devoid of recent acute infection or vaccination. This CDR3 spans 16 amino acids. The germline gives CDR1 SGHTS, CDR2 YDEGEE. The V segment lost 1 base and the J segment 7 bases; nucleotides outside the gene matches: 7. This receptor was obtained from a man younger than 35 in good health. The chain recombines TRBV5-8 with TRBJ2-2; 10 positions agree with TRBD2. The sequenced material came from naive CD4+ T cells sorted from blood. Subset described: CD45RA+ positively selected. The CDR3 DNA reads TGTGCCAGCAGCTTGCGTTCAGCGGGAGGGATCGGGGAGCTGTTTTTT. It encodes CASSLRSAGGIGELFF.